The 31 T cell receptor beta chains listed next were all sequenced from one sample in a study of shared clonotypes between healthy human individuals. Here immunoSEQ multiplex PCR was the method, and the copy in TCRdb shows in-frame clones only, minus some. This table has roughly 2.4 million clones, around 95% appearing once. Sequences were obtained from naive CD4+ T cells sorted from blood. Subset indicated: CD45RA+ positively selected. These receptors were taken from a man between 18 and 35 years old in good health.

The chain couples TRBV28 to TRBJ1-4, with 9 bases fitting TRBD1. V shed 6 bases, J shed 4 bases, and the junction held 6 bases outside the gene matches. The germline V gene encodes CDR1 MDHEN and CDR2 SYDVKM. This CDR3 region has 15 residues. CDR3 region: CASSRDRAGNEKLFF. The CDR3 DNA reads as TGTGCCAGCAGCAGGGACAGGGCGGGTAATGAAAAACTGTTTTTT.

This sequence joins TRBV20-1 and TRBJ1-2; 7 bases are a match to TRBD1. The CDR3 loop spans 11 amino acids. Germline CDR1 DFQATT, CDR2 SNEGSKA (reference sequence). The CDR3 here is CLLLGTAGYTF. CDR3 in DNA: TGCCTACTCCTTGGGACAGCTGGCTACACCTTC.

The rearrangement links TRBV19 to TRBJ1-6, with D hard to call. This CDR3 comprises 16 residues. Trimming took 4 bases from V and 9 from J, leaving 19 bases between them. Germline CDR1 LNHDA, CDR2 SQIVND (reference sequence). CDR3 bases: TGTGCCAGTAGTAGCCCGGGAGGAGGGTTTGGTTCACCCCTCCACTTT. Amino acid sequence: CASSSPGGGFGSPLHF.

The rearrangement links TRBV10-1 to TRBJ2-7, with TRBD1 matching 8 bases. Per the germline V gene, CDR1 is WNHNN and CDR2 is SYGVQD (reference sequence). V lost 1 base, J lost 6 bases, and 5 bases stayed unmatched. This CDR3 contains 14 residues. The CDR3, as DNA: TGCGCCAGCAGTGAGTTCGACACAGGGGGCGAGCAGTACTTC. Translating it yields CASSEFDTGGEQYF.

The rearrangement links TRBV2 to TRBJ1-5, with 9 bases that match TRBD1. The CDR3 extends over 15 amino acids. With 3 bases clipped from V and 4 bases from J, the junction kept 4 bases outside the gene matches. CDR1 is SNHLY and CDR2 is FYNNEI in the germline V gene. DNA for the CDR3: TGTGCCAGCAGTGATGGAGACAGGGGGAATCAGCCCCAGCATTTT. It translates to CASSDGDRGNQPQHF.

The chain uses TRBV9 and TRBJ1-1; 7 nucleotides agree with TRBD1. This CDR3 has 17 residues. In germline, CDR1 is SGDLS, CDR2 YYNGEE. V shed 0 bases and J 0 bases; nucleotides not matched to a gene: 8. The CDR3 coding sequence is TGTGCCAGCAGCGTAGCTGTCAGGGGGAATATGAACACTGAAGCTTTCTTT. Residues: CASSVAVRGNMNTEAFF.

V usage is TRBV2 and J usage is TRBJ1-5, with D perhaps TRBD1 (6 bases). This CDR3 comprises 15 residues. Looked up from germline, CDR1 is SNHLY and CDR2 is FYNNEI. Deletions cut 3 bases from V and 4 bases from J, with 13 bases between. The CDR3 reads CASSDSGGNNQPQHF. In DNA, the CDR3 is TGTGCCAGCAGTGACTCGGGGGGCAATAATCAGCCCCAGCATTTT.

As regards this clone: The same CDR3 arises from other DNA sequences in this sample as well. V usage is TRBV18 and J usage is TRBJ2-6; D is undetermined. From germline, CDR1 is KGHSH and CDR2 LQKENI. With 1 base removed from V and 0 bases from J, the gap between germline ends came to 7 bases. The CDR3 is 16 amino acids. CDR3: CASSPLGDSGANVLTF. CDR3 nucleotides: TGTGCCAGCTCACCACTTGGGGACTCTGGGGCCAACGTCCTGACTTTC.

The count of this clone is one. V gene TRBV5-1 combines with J gene TRBJ2-5; maybe TRBD2 (5 bases). CDR1 SGHRS and CDR2 YFSETQ come from the germline V gene. The CDR3 has 11 amino acids. V lost 6 bases and J lost 5, with 8 bases in between. CDR3 DNA sequence: TGCGCCAGCAAATCGGGGGAGACCCAGTACTTC. It is translated as CASKSGETQYF.

This clone has a single count. The chain couples TRBV10-3 to TRBJ2-3; TRBD2 agrees at 7 bases. Germline-derived CDR1 and CDR2 are ENHRY and SYGVKD. V was pared by 2 bases and J by 2 bases, with 1 base of the junction left unmatched. The CDR3 has 14 amino acids. This chain's CDR3 is CAISEREDTDTQYF. The CDR3 bases are TGTGCCATCAGTGAGCGGGAGGACACAGATACGCAGTATTTT.

The chain links TRBV7-2 to TRBJ2-5; TRBD1 is a possible D gene (5 bases). Germline CDR1 reads SGHTA; CDR2 reads FQGNSA. This CDR3 region has 15 residues. V was trimmed by 3 bases and J by 5 bases, leaving 16 bases between them. Here the CDR3 DNA reads TGTGCCAGCAGCTTTCCGCGGAAAAAGGGGGAGACCCAGTACTTC. It codes for CASSFPRKKGETQYF.

This sequence joins TRBV5-1 and TRBJ2-6, with D perhaps matching TRBD2 (8 bases). The V gene's germline CDR1 is SGHRS and CDR2 YFSETQ. The CDR3 loop spans 24 amino acids. V was pared by 0 bases and J by 0 bases, with 31 bases between. This chain's CDR3 is CASSLDPPRQGVAGTISGANVLTF. In DNA, the CDR3 is TGCGCCAGCAGCTTGGATCCCCCGAGACAGGGTGTAGCGGGAACCATCTCTGGGGCCAACGTCCTGACTTTC.

The chain carries TRBV5-1 and TRBJ2-2; D unresolved. V was shortened by 4 bases and J by 4 bases, with 14 bases between the two germline ends. The germline V gene has CDR1 SGHRS and CDR2 YFSETQ. The CDR3 contains 15 residues. The chain's CDR3 is CASSNRTASTGELFF. For the CDR3, the DNA is TGCGCCAGCAGCAATCGGACGGCTAGCACCGGGGAGCTGTTTTTT.

The CDR3 bases are TGTGCCATCAGTGAGTCGGCAGGAATCTATGGCTACACCTTC. The encoded protein is CAISESAGIYGYTF. The chain has TRBV10-3 and TRBJ1-2, with unresolved D. Trimming removed 0 bases from V and 4 bases from J, with 9 bases in between. This CDR3 is 14 amino acids long. Germline CDR1 is ENHRY and CDR2 is SYGVKD.

Points on this clone: The sample holds other DNA sequences that translate to the same CDR3. The rearrangement joins TRBV6-5 to TRBJ2-6; perhaps TRBD1 as D (6 bases). V shed 5 bases and J shed 2 bases, with 10 bases lying between them. Germline assignment: CDR1 MNHEY and CDR2 SVGAGI. CDR3 length equals 15 residues. Here the CDR3 reads CASSRGGAGANVLTF. In DNA, the CDR3 is TGTGCCAGCAGTCGTGGGGGCGCTGGGGCCAACGTCCTGACTTTC.

The rearrangement uses TRBV6-5 and TRBJ1-2; D gene unclear. V shed 2 bases and J shed 8 bases, with 9 bases lying between them. Germline lookup yields CDR1 MNHEY and CDR2 SVGAGI. The CDR3 is 12 amino acids. Here the CDR3 DNA reads TGTGCCAGCAGTTACGAATGGGAAGGCTACACCTTC. Amino acid sequence: CASSYEWEGYTF.

V gene TRBV18 combines with J gene TRBJ2-1; D uncertain. Trimming left V 0 bases short and J 10 bases short, with 19 bases between. The length of the CDR3 is 16 residues. Germline lookup yields CDR1 KGHSH and CDR2 LQKENI. DNA of the CDR3: TGTGCCAGCTCACCACCGTCAGCAGACCCCACGTTAGAGCAGTTCTTC. This gives the protein CASSPPSADPTLEQFF.

The rearrangement joins TRBV6-5 to TRBJ2-7, with 9 bases fitting TRBD1. CDR3 length equals 14 residues. Germline V CDR1 and CDR2: MNHEY, SVGAGI. J was trimmed by 4 bases and V by 6 bases; bases with no gene match: 7. CDR3 amino acids: CASRSGTGFYEQYF. The CDR3 DNA is TGTGCCAGCAGGTCCGGGACAGGGTTTTACGAGCAGTACTTC.

The chain couples TRBV5-1 to TRBJ1-6; 9 bases are shared with TRBD1. V lost 0 bases and J lost 7; bases outside the gene matches: 8. Per germline, CDR1 SGHRS and CDR2 YFSETQ. The CDR3 sequence is 17 residues long. The CDR3 DNA is TGCGCCAGCAGCTTGGTGATCGGGACAGGGATGAATTCACCCCTCCACTTT. Its translation: CASSLVIGTGMNSPLHF.

The V gene is TRBV11-1, the J gene TRBJ1-4, with D unclear. The CDR3 loop spans 14 amino acids. Trimming shortened V by 5 bases and J by 6 bases, and 13 bases separated the two germline ends. From germline, CDR1 is SGHAT and CDR2 FQDESV (reference sequence). The CDR3 DNA sequence: TGTGCCAGCAGCCCTTACAGTTCGGATGAAAAACTGTTTTTT. Its translation: CASSPYSSDEKLFF.

This rearrangement joins TRBV5-4 to TRBJ1-4, with 10 positions matching TRBD1. The CDR3 extends over 14 amino acids. With 0 bases clipped from V and 8 bases from J, the junction kept 1 base outside the gene matches. Germline CDR1 and CDR2: SGHNT and YYREEE (reference sequence). DNA for the CDR3: TGTGCCAGCAGCTTGGGGACAGGGGGGGAAAAACTGTTTTTT. Encoded protein: CASSLGTGGEKLFF.

The chain recombines TRBV10-3 with TRBJ2-5; the match to TRBD1 covers 8 bases. The CDR3 sequence is 13 residues long. V lost 8 bases and J lost 3; bases outside the gene matches: 5. Per germline, CDR1 ENHRY and CDR2 SYGVKD. The CDR3 coding sequence is TGTGCCATCGCCTCGACAGGGGAAGAGACCCAGTACTTC. Its translation: CAIASTGEETQYF.

The chain combines TRBV7-9 with TRBJ2-2; D is ambiguous. This CDR3 is built from 13 residues. V was cut by 7 bases and J by 0 bases, with 6 bases left in between. Germline CDR1 SEHNR, CDR2 FQNEAQ (reference sequence). CDR3 in amino acids: CASTETNTGELFF. CDR3 nucleotides: TGTGCCAGCACGGAAACGAACACCGGGGAGCTGTTTTTT.

Written as DNA, the CDR3 is TGTGCCAGCAGTCCAGACAGGGGGGAGACCCAGTACTTC. It translates to CASSPDRGETQYF. V and J are TRBV2 and TRBJ2-5, with TRBD1 identical over 9 bases. The CDR3 totals 13 residues. From germline, CDR1 is SNHLY and CDR2 FYNNEI. V shed 5 bases and J 5 bases; nucleotides not matched to a gene: 3.

The rearrangement joins TRBV10-3 to TRBJ1-4, with 11 bases aligning to TRBD1. The germline V gene encodes CDR1 ENHRY and CDR2 SYGVKD. This CDR3 is built from 14 residues. V trimming: 5 bases; J trimming: 7 bases; junction bases outside the gene matches: 3. In DNA, the CDR3 is TGTGCCATCAGTCCCGGGACAGGGGGTGAAAAACTGTTTTTT. Its translation is CAISPGTGGEKLFF.

V gene TRBV6-6 combines with J gene TRBJ2-5; TRBD2 aligns across 7 bases. This CDR3 is 15 amino acids long. Germline values: CDR1 MNHNY, CDR2 SVGAGI (reference sequence). J was trimmed by 2 bases and V by 3 bases; bases with no gene match: 6. The CDR3 reads CASSYWDYLQETQYF. The DNA for the CDR3 is TGTGCCAGCAGTTATTGGGACTACCTACAAGAGACCCAGTACTTC.

Worth noting for this clone: The same CDR3 arises from other DNA sequences in this sample as well. This rearrangement joins TRBV29-1 to TRBJ1-2; 8 nucleotides match TRBD1. V was clipped by 7 bases and J by 0 bases; unmatched bases: 1. CDR3 size: 12 residues. The germline V gene encodes CDR1 SQVTM and CDR2 ANQGSEA. The CDR3 region is CSGGQANYGYTF. CDR3 bases: TGCAGCGGGGGACAGGCTAACTATGGCTACACCTTC.

This chain uses TRBV10-2 with TRBJ2-3; the D gene is possibly TRBD1 (6 bases). With 3 bases removed from V and 2 bases from J, the gap between germline ends came to 15 bases. Germline CDR1 WSHSY, CDR2 SAAADI. The CDR3 totals 16 residues. For the CDR3, the DNA is TGCGCCAGCAGTGAAACCTTCAGGGGCGTCACAGATACGCAGTATTTT. This gives the protein CASSETFRGVTDTQYF.

The chain is built from TRBV10-3 and TRBJ1-2, with D hard to call. The germline V and J ends were trimmed by 5 bases and 3 bases, with 13 bases remaining between them. The CDR3 consists of 14 residues. Looked up from germline, CDR1 is ENHRY and CDR2 is SYGVKD. The CDR3 is CAISTGDRDYGYTF. The DNA for the CDR3 is TGTGCCATCAGTACGGGAGACCGAGACTATGGCTACACCTTC.

The V and J genes are TRBV10-3 and TRBJ1-6, with D possibly being TRBD1 (5 bases). CDR3 size: 14 residues. The V end lost 8 bases, the J end lost 0 bases, and 8 bases lay between the germline ends. Germline V CDR1 and CDR2: ENHRY, SYGVKD. The CDR3 DNA is TGTGCCATCCGCGACAGCTCCTATAATTCACCCCTCCACTTT. Translation: CAIRDSSYNSPLHF.

V usage is TRBV27 and J usage is TRBJ1-1, with 8 bases that match TRBD1. This CDR3 contains 15 residues. CDR1 is MNHEY, CDR2 SMNVEV, per germline (reference sequence). Germline trimming cut 3 bases from V and 4 bases from J; bases unmatched to any gene: 7. This chain's CDR3 is CASSFELQGATEAFF. For the CDR3, the DNA is TGTGCCAGCAGTTTTGAACTTCAGGGGGCCACTGAAGCTTTCTTT.